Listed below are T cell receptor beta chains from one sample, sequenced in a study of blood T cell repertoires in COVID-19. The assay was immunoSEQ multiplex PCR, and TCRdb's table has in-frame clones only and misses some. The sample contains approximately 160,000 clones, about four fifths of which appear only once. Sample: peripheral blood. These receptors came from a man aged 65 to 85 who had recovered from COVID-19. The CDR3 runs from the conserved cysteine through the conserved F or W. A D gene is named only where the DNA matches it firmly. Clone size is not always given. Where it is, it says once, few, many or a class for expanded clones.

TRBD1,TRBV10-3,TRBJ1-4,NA,TGTGCCATCAGCCCCGGGACAGGGGGTGACGAAAAACTGTTTTTT,CAISPGTGGDEKLFF
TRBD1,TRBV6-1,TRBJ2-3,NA,TGTGCCAGCAGTGAAACCGACAGGGGGGCTACTAGCACAGATACGCAGTATTTT,CASSETDRGATSTDTQYF
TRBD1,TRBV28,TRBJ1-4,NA,TGTGCCAGCAGCCCGACAGGGGGGAATGAAAAACTGTTTTTT,CASSPTGGNEKLFF
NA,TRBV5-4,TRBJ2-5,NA,TGTGCCAGCGGCCCCCCCGGGACTCTTGTAGCGACCCAGTACTTC,CASGPPGTLVATQYF
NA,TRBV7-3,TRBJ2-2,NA,TGTGCCAGCAGCTTAAATCGGAGAGGACTCCTGAACACCGGGGAGCTGTTTTTT,CASSLNRRGLLNTGELFF
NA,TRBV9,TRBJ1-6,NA,TGTGCCAGCAGCGTAGCTGGGGGCGGTTCACCCCTCCACTTT,CASSVAGGGSPLHF
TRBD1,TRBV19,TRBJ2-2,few,TGTGCCAGTAGAAGGACAGGGGGCTACACCGGGGAGCTGTTTTTT,CASRRTGGYTGELFF
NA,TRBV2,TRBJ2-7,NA,TGTGCCAGCAGTTCAGAAAACGAGCAGTACTTC,CASSSENEQYF
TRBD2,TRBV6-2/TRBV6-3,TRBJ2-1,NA,TGTGCCAGCAGTTACTCGACGGGAGGGACCAACAATGAGCAGTTCTTC,CASSYSTGGTNNEQFF
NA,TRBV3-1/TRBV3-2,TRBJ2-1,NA,TGTGCCAGCAGCCAAAGTAGTGAGACTGTCTCCTACAATGAGCAGTTCTTC,CASSQSSETVSYNEQFF
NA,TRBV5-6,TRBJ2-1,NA,TGTGCCAGCAGCCCACCCTTAGCTCGGGAGTGGTACAATGAGCAGTTCTTC,CASSPPLAREWYNEQFF
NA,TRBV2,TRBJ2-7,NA,TGTGCCAGCAGCCCCCAGGGGTTCGTCCACGAGCAGTACTTC,CASSPQGFVHEQYF
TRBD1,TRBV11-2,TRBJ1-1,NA,TGTGCCAGCAGCTCGTCGGGACAGAGCCTGGGGAACACTGAAGCTTTCTTT,CASSSSGQSLGNTEAFF
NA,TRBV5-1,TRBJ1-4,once,TGCGCCAGCAGCCAGGACAGCTCCTCGGGCGGTGAAAAACTGTTTTTT,CASSQDSSSGGEKLFF
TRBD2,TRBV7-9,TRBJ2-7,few,TGTGCCACTAAAGGACCCTTTAGCGGGAGGAACGACGAGCAGTACTTC,CATKGPFSGRNDEQYF
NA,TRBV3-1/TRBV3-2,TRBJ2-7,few,TGTGCCAGCAGCCAAGGCCGCCCGGGTAGATGGTACTTC,CASSQGRPGRWYF
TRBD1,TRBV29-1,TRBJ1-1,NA,TGCAGCGCTGCCCCGGGACAGGGGGCGTACACTGAAGCTTTCTTT,CSAAPGQGAYTEAFF
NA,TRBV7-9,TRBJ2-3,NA,TGTGCCAGCAGCTTGAGGGAGACTAGCACAGATACGCAGTATTTT,CASSLRETSTDTQYF
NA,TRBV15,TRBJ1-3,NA,TGTGCCACCACCGGGGGGCCGAGCTCCTCTGGAAACACCATATATTTT,CATTGGPSSSGNTIYF
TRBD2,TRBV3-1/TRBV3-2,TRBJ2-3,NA,TGTGCCAGCAGCCAAGAAGGAGTAGCGGGTTTTAGCACAGATACGCAGTATTTT,CASSQEGVAGFSTDTQYF
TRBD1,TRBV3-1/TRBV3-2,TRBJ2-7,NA,TGTGCCAGCAGCCGAGCAGGGGGCGGGTTATGGCGGTCCTACGAGCAGTACTTC,CASSRAGGGLWRSYEQYF
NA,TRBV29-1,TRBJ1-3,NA,TGCAGCGTTGTACGAACTTTCGGACAAAACTCTGGAAACACCATATATTTT,CSVVRTFGQNSGNTIYF
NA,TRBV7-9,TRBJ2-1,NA,TGTGCCAGCAGCCTAGGTACCGGGTATGAGCAGTTCTTC,CASSLGTGYEQFF
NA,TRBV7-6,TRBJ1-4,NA,TGTGCCAGCAGCCCCGGTCCCACAACTAATGAAAAACTGTTTTTT,CASSPGPTTNEKLFF
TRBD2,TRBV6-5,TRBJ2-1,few,TGTGCCAGCAGCTCCGGGACTAGCGGGAGACATGAGCAGTTCTTC,CASSSGTSGRHEQFF
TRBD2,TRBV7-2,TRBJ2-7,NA,TGTGCCAGCAGCTTAAGGTGGGAGGGGCTAGAGCAGTACTTC,CASSLRWEGLEQYF
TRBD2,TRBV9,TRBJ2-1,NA,TGTGCCAGCAGCGTAGGACTAGCGGGAGTGTTGGATGAGCAGTTCTTC,CASSVGLAGVLDEQFF
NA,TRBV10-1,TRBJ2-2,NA,TGCGAGGGTAGCGTTGACACCGGGGAGCTGTTTTTT,CEGSVDTGELFF
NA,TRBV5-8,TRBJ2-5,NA,TGTGCCAGCAGCTTGGGTGTCAGGGAGACCCAGTACTTC,CASSLGVRETQYF
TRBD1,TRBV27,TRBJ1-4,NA,TGTGCCAGCAGTTCCAGGGGGGACAGGGCCGAAAAACTGTTTTTT,CASSSRGDRAEKLFF
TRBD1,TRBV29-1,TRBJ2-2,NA,TGCAGCGCCGACAGGGCAAACACCGGGGAGCTGTTTTTT,CSADRANTGELFF
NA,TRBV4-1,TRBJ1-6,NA,TGCGCCAGCAGCCAAGATGAAGCGGGGCGTTCACCCCTCCACTTT,CASSQDEAGRSPLHF
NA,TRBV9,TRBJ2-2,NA,TGTGCCAGCAGCCCTAGCGGAGGGGGCACCGGGGAGCTGTTTTTT,CASSPSGGGTGELFF
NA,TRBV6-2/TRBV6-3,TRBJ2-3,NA,TGTGCCAGCAGCTCGGGGCGGGGACGCACAGATACGCAGTATTTT,CASSSGRGRTDTQYF
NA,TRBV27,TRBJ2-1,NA,TGTGCCAGCAGTCCCGGGAGAGACTACAATGAGCAGTTCTTC,CASSPGRDYNEQFF
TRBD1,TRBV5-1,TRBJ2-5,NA,TGCGCCAGCAGCTTAAGGGGACAGGGAGAGACCCAGTACTTC,CASSLRGQGETQYF
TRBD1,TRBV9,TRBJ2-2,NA,TGTGCCAGCAGCGTAGCCGGACAGGGGGGATTAGCCGGGGAGCTGTTTTTT,CASSVAGQGGLAGELFF
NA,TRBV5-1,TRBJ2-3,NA,TGCGCCAGCAGCTTGGGGCAGCGGACAGATACGCAGTATTTT,CASSLGQRTDTQYF
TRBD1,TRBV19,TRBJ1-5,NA,TGTGCCAGTAGGGGACAGGGGGCAGGGGAAAGCAATCAGCCCCAGCATTTT,CASRGQGAGESNQPQHF
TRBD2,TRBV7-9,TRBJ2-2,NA,TGTGCCACCCGTCGGGGGGTAGCCGGGGAGCTGTTTTTT,CATRRGVAGELFF
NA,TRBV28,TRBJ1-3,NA,TGTGCCGGAGGTGGGGGGAACTCTGGAAACACCATATATTTT,CAGGGGNSGNTIYF
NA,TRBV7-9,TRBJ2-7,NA,TGTGCCAGCAGCTTATCCCCACTGGCCTACGAGCAGTACTTC,CASSLSPLAYEQYF
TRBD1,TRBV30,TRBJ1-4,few,TGTGCCTGGAGTGAGACAGGGGGGAATGAAAAACTGTTTTTT,CAWSETGGNEKLFF
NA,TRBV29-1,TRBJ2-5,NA,TGCAGCGCTTTCGGGGAGACCCAGTACTTC,CSAFGETQYF
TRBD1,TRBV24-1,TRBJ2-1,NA,TGTGCCACCAGTGATTTTTCCCGGACAGGGATGAATGAGCAGTTCTTC,CATSDFSRTGMNEQFF
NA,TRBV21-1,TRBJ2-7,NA,TGTGCCAGCAGCAGTCACCACGTCCCGGGACTAGCGGGGTATTCCTACGAGCAGTACTTC,CASSSHHVPGLAGYSYEQYF
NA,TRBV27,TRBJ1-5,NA,TGTGCCAGCAGACCACGGGAGCTCAATCAGCCCCAGCATTTT,CASRPRELNQPQHF
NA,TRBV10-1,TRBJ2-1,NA,TGCGCCAGCAGTGCCAGTGAGATGGGGCCTACTCTCTACAATGAGCAGTTCTTC,CASSASEMGPTLYNEQFF
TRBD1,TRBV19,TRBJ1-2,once,TGTGCCACCGGGACAGCTCTGCCTAACTATGGCTACACCTTC,CATGTALPNYGYTF
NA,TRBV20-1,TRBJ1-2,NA,TGCAGTGCTAGTGCCCTAAACTATGGCTACACCTTC,CSASALNYGYTF
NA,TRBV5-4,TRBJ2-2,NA,TGTGCCAGCAGCTTGTCTTGGCAGTTCACCGGGGAGCTGTTTTTT,CASSLSWQFTGELFF
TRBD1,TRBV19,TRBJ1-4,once,TGTGCCAGTAGTACGGGACAGAGTAATGAAAAACTGTTTTTT,CASSTGQSNEKLFF
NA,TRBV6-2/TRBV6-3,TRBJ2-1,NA,TGTGCCAGCAGTTACTACCCGGGAGGTCCCGAAGGGGGGCAGTTCTTC,CASSYYPGGPEGGQFF
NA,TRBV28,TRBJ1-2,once,TGTGCCAGCAGTTTATCGGCCGGGGATCGTGGCTACACCTTC,CASSLSAGDRGYTF
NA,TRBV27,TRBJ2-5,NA,TGTGCCAGCAGTCCTCAACTATTAGAGACCCAGTACTTC,CASSPQLLETQYF
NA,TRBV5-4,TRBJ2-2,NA,TGTGCCAGCAGCTTGGCTACCGGGGAGCTGTTTTTT,CASSLATGELFF
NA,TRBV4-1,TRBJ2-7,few,TGCGCCAGCAGCCAAGGGTTCGCTAGCGTCGAGCAGTACTTC,CASSQGFASVEQYF
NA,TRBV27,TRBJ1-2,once,TGTGCCAGCAGCCCCCCCGGGTCGGAAGGCTACACCTTC,CASSPPGSEGYTF
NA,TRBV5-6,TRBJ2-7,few,TGTGCCAGCAGCCTAGCCTACGAGCAGTACTTC,CASSLAYEQYF
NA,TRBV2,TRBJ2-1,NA,TGTGCCAGCACGCCGGACAATGAGCAGTTCTTC,CASTPDNEQFF